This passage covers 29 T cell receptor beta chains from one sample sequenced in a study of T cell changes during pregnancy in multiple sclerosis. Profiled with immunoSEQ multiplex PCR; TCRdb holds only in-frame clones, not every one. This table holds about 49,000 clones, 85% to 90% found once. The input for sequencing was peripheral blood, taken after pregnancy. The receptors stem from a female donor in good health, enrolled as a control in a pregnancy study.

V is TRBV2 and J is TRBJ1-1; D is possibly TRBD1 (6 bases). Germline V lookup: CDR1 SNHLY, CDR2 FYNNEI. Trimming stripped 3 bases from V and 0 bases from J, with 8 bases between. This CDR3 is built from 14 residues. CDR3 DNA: TGTGCCAGCAGTGAGGACAGACTGAACACTGAAGCTTTCTTT. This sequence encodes CASSEDRLNTEAFF.

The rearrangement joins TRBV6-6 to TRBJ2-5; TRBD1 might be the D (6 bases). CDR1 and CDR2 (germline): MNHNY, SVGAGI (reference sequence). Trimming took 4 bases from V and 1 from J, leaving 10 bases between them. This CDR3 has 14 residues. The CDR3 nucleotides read TGTGCCAGCAGTTTGGACAGCGTCCAAGAGACCCAGTACTTC. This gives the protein CASSLDSVQETQYF.

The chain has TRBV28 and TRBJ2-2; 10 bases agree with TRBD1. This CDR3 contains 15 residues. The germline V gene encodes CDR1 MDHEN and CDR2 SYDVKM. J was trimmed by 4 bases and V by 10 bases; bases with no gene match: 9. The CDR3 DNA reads TGTGCCACCATACAGGACAGGGGGGGCACCGGGGAGCTGTTTTTT. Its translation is CATIQDRGGTGELFF.

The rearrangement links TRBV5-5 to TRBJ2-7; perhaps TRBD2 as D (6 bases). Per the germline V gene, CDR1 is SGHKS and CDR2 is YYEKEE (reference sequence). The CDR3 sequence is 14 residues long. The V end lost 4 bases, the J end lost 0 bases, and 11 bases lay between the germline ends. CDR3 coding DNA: TGTGCCAGCAGCAGCCGCGGGGACTCCTACGAGCAGTACTTC. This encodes CASSSRGDSYEQYF.

The CDR3 coding sequence is TGTGCCAGTAGTCTCCCCCGTGTCAGTGCGAACACCGGGGAGCTGTTTTTT. Translation gives CASSLPRVSANTGELFF. This chain uses TRBV19 with TRBJ2-2, with D hard to call. Trimming stripped 5 bases from V and 0 bases from J, with 16 bases between. Germline lookup yields CDR1 LNHDA and CDR2 SQIVND (reference sequence). This CDR3 spans 17 amino acids.

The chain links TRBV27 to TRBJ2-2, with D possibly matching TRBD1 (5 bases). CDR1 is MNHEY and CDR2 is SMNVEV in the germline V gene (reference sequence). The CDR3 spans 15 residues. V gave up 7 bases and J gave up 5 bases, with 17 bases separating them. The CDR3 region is CASIFRQGGTGELFF. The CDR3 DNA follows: TGTGCCAGCATTTTTCGGCAGGGCGGAACCGGGGAGCTGTTTTTT.

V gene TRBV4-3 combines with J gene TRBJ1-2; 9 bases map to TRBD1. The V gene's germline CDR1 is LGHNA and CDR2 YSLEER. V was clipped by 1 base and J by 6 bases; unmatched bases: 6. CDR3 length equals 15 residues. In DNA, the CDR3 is TGCGCCAGCAGCCAAGCGGGACAGGGAAATCATGGCTACACCTTC. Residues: CASSQAGQGNHGYTF.

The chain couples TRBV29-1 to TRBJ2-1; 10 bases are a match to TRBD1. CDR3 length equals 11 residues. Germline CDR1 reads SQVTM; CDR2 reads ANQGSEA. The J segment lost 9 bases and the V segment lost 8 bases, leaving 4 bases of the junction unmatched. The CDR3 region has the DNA TGCAGCTTAGGACAGGGGGGTGAGCAGTTCTTC. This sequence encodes CSLGQGGEQFF.

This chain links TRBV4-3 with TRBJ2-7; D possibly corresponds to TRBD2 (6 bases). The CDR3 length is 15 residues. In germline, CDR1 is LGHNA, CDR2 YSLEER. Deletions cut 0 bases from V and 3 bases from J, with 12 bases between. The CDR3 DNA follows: TGCGCCAGCAGCCAAGAGTGGCTAGCGAGCTACGAGCAGTACTTC. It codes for CASSQEWLASYEQYF.

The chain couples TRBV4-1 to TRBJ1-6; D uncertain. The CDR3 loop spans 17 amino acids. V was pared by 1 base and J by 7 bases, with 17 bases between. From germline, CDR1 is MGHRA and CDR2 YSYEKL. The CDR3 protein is CASSQVGGQVGNSPLHF. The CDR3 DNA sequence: TGCGCCAGCAGCCAAGTAGGAGGGCAGGTCGGAAATTCACCCCTCCACTTT.

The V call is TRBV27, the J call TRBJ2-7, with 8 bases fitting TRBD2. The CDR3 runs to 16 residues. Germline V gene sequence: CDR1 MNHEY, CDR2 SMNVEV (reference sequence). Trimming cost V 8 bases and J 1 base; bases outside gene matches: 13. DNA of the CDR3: TGTGCCAGCCAGCGGTCGGGAGGGCCATTTTCCTACGAGCAGTACTTC. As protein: CASQRSGGPFSYEQYF.

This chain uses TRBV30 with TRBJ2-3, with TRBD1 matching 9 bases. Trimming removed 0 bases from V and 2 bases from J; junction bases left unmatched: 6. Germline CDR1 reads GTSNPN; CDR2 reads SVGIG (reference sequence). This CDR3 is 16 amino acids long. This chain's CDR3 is CAWSVQGQGLTDTQYF. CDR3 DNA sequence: TGTGCCTGGAGTGTACAAGGACAGGGGCTCACAGATACGCAGTATTTT.

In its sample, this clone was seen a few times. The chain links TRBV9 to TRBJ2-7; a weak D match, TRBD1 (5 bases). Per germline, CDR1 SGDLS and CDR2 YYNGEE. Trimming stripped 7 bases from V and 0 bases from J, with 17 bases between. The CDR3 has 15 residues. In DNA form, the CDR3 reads TGTGCCAGCGGAACAGGAGTTCTGGGCTCCTACGAGCAGTACTTC. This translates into CASGTGVLGSYEQYF.

The CDR3, as DNA: TGTGCCAGCAGCTGGACGGGCGGGGAGACCCAGTACTTC. Translating gives CASSWTGGETQYF. The J gene is TRBJ2-5, the V gene TRBV7-9, with TRBD2 as a possible D gene (5 bases). CDR1 SEHNR and CDR2 FQNEAQ come from the germline V gene (reference sequence). The V and J ends lost 4 bases and 5 bases respectively, with 11 bases between them. This CDR3 is built from 13 residues.

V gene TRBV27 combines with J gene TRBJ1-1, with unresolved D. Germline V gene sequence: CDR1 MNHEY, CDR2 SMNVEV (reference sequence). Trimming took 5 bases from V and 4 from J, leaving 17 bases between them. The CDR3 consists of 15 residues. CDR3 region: CASSPTGGLSTEAFF. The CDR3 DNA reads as TGTGCCAGCAGTCCGACTGGTGGCCTTAGCACTGAAGCTTTCTTT.

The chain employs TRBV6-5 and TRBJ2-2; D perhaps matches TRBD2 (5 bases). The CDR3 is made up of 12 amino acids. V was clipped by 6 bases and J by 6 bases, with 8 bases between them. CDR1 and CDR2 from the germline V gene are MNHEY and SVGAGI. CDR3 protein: CASRDGAGELFF. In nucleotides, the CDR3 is TGTGCCAGCAGGGACGGGGCCGGGGAGCTGTTTTTT.

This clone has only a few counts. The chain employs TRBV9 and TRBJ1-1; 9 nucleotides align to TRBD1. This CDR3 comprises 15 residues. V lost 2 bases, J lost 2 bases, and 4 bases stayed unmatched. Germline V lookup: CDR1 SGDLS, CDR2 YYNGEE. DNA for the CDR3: TGTGCCAGCAGCGTCGACAGGGGGGGAAACACTGAAGCTTTCTTT. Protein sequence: CASSVDRGGNTEAFF.

The CDR3 region has the DNA TGTGCCAGTAGTTTTGGGACAGGGGGAACCTACGAGCAGTACTTC. Its translation is CASSFGTGGTYEQYF. The chain has TRBV19 and TRBJ2-7, with 11 bases fitting TRBD1. The CDR3 sequence is 15 residues long. J lost 2 bases, V lost 5 bases, and 5 bases had no gene match. CDR1 is LNHDA, CDR2 SQIVND, per germline (reference sequence). Using reference TRBV19 and TRBJ2-7 for the parts outside the CDR3, the full variable domain is DGGITQSPKYLFRKEGQNVTLSCEQNLNHDAMYWYRQDPGQGLRLIYYSQIVNDFQKGDIAEGYSVSREKKESFPLTVTSAQKNPTAFYLCASSFGTGGTYEQYFGPGTRLTVT.

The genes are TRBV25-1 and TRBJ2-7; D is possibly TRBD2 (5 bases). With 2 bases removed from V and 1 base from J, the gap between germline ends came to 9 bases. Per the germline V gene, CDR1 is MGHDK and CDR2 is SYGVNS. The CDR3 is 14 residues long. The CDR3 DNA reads TGTGCCAGCAGTGAAACGGGATTTTCCTACGAGCAGTACTTC. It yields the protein CASSETGFSYEQYF.

Here the CDR3 DNA reads TGTGCCAGCAGTGACTCGCCAGAAAGCACAGATACGCAGTATTTT. Its protein is CASSDSPESTDTQYF. V and J are TRBV6-4 and TRBJ2-3; D unresolved. This CDR3 has 15 residues. The ends were cut back, 0 bases at V and 0 bases at J, with 7 bases in the middle. CDR1 is MRHNA and CDR2 is SNTAGT in the germline V gene.

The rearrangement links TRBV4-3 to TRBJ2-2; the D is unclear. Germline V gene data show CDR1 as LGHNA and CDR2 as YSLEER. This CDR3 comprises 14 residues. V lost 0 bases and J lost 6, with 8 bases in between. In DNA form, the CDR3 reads TGCGCCAGCAGCCAAGAGGCCGAACCCGGGGAGCTGTTTTTT. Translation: CASSQEAEPGELFF.

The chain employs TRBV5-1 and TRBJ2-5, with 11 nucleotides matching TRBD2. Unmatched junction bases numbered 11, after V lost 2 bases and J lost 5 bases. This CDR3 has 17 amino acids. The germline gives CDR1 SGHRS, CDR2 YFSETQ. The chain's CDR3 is CASSFAPTSGGSETQYF. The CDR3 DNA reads TGCGCCAGCAGCTTTGCCCCAACTAGCGGGGGCTCGGAGACCCAGTACTTC.

For the CDR3, the DNA is TGCGCCAGCAGCCAAGCTCAGGGCGGGGGTGACTTGGCGCTAGCCGGCTACAATGAGCAGTTCTTC. It specifies CASSQAQGGGDLALAGYNEQFF. The gene calls are TRBV4-3 and TRBJ2-1, with 7 positions matching TRBD2. V lost 1 base to trimming and J lost 3 bases; unmatched junction nucleotides: 24. Per the germline V gene, CDR1 is LGHNA and CDR2 is YSLEER. The CDR3 runs to 22 residues.

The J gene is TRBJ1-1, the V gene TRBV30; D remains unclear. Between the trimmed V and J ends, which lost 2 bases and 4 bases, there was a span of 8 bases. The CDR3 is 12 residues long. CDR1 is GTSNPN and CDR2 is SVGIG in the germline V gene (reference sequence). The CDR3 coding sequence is TGTGCCTGGAGTCCCTCCGGCACTGAAGCTTTCTTT. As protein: CAWSPSGTEAFF.

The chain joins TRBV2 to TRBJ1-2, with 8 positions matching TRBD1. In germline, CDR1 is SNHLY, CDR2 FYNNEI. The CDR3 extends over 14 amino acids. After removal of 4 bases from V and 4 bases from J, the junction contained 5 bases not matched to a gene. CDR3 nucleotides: TGTGCCAGCAGTGTAGACGGGACAGGCTATGGCTACACCTTC. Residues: CASSVDGTGYGYTF.

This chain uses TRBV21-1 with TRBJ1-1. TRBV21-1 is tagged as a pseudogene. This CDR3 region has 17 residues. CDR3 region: CASSGPRGVWVNTEAFF. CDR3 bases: TGTGCCAGCAGCGGCCCACGGGGGGTATGGGTAAACACTGAAGCTTTCTTT.

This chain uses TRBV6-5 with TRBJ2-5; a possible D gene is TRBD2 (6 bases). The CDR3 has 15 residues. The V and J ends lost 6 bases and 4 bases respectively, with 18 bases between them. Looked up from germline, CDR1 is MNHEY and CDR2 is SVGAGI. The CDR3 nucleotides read TGTGCCAGCAGCGACCGGGGATCCGGGGGAGAGACCCAGTACTTC. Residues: CASSDRGSGGETQYF.

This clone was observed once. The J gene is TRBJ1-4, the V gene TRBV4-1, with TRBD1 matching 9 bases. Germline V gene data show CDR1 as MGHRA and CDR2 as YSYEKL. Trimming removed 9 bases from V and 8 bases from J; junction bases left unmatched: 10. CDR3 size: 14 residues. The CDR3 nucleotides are TGCGCCAGTCGGCCGGGACAGGGAACGGAAAAACTGTTTTTT. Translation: CASRPGQGTEKLFF.

CDR3 loop: CASSSPGTGNGYTF. The CDR3, as DNA: TGTGCCAGCAGCTCACCCGGGACAGGGAATGGCTACACCTTC. The chain is built from TRBV7-6 and TRBJ1-2; TRBD1 matches 9 bases. With V trimmed by 4 bases and J by 6 bases, 6 bases remained unmatched. The CDR3 consists of 14 residues. Per germline, CDR1 SGHVS and CDR2 FNYEAQ.